The clone carrying this T cell receptor beta chain has a count of ten or more. The antigen remains unidentified. Sequencing ends 3 residues short of the CDR3 end; the germline J gene provides the rest. This record belongs to a study of T cell clonality in common variable immunodeficiency. Germline lookup yields CDR1 GTSNPN and CDR2 SVGIG (reference sequence). V was shortened by 2 bases and J by 0 bases, with 5 bases between the two germline ends. The CDR3 is 13 amino acids. TCRdb's table, derived via immunoSEQ multiplex PCR, lists solely in-frame clones and lacks some. Reported are 42,000 or so clones, none seen only once; the ten largest carry 2% to 2.5%. General study results and limits: CVID subjects shared fewer TCRbeta clones than healthy controls did. Reportedly, TCR beta sequences from common variable immunodeficiency showed fewer deletions and N-nucleotide insertions.

This sequence originates from a person aged 18 to 70 in good health. The sample comprised peripheral blood mononuclear cells. The chain carries TRBV30 and TRBJ1-5; the D is unclear. Partial CDR3 DNA: TGTGCCTGGAGTATAGATAGCAATCAGCCC. Translating gives CAWSIDSNQP. The entire CDR3 protein reads CAWSIDSNQPQHF.